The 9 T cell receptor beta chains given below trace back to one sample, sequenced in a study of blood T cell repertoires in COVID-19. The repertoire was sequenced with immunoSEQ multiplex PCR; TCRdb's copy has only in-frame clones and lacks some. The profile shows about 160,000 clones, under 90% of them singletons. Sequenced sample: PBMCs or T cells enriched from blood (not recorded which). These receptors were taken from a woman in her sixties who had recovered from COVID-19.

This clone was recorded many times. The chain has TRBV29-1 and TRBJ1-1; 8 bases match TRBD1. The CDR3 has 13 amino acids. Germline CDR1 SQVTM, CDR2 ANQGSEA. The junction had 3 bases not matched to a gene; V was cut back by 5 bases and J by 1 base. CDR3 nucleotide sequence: TGCAGCGTTCGCAGGGGGCAGAACACTGAAGCTTTCTTT. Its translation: CSVRRGQNTEAFF.

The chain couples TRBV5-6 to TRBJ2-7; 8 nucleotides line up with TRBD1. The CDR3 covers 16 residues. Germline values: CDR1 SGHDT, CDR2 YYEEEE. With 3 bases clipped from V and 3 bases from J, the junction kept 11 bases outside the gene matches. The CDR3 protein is CASSSYVRQGLYEQYF. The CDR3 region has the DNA TGTGCCAGCAGCTCCTACGTTCGACAGGGGCTCTACGAGCAGTACTTC.

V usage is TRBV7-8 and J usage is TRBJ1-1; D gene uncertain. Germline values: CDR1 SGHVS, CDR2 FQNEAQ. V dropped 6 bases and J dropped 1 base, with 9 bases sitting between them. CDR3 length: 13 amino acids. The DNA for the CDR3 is TGTGCCAGCAGAAAGGAGGGGAACACTGAAGCTTTCTTT. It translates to CASRKEGNTEAFF.

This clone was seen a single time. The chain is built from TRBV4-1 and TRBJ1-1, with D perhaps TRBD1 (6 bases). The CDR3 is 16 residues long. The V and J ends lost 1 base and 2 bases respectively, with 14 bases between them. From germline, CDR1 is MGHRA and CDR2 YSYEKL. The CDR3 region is CASSQGSSRGNTEAFF. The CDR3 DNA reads TGCGCCAGCAGCCAAGGGTCTAGCAGGGGAAACACTGAAGCTTTCTTT.

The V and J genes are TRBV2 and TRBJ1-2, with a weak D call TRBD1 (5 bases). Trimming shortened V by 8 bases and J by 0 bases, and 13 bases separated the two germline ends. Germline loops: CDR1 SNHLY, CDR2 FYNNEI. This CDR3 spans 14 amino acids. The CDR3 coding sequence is TGTGCCAGCTCGGAACAGGTCACTAACTATGGCTACACCTTC. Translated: CASSEQVTNYGYTF.

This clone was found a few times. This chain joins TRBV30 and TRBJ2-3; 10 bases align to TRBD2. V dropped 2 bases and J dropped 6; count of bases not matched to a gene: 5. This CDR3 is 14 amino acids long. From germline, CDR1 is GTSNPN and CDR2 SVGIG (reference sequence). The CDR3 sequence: CAWSRSGGADTQYF. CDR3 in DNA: TGTGCCTGGAGTAGGAGCGGGGGGGCGGATACGCAGTATTTT.

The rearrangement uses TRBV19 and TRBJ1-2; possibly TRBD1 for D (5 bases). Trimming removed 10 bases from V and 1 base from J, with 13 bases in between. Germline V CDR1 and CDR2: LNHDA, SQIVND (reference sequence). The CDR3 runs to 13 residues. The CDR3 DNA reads TGTGCCACCACTTCCAGGGTTAACTATGGCTACACCTTC. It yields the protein CATTSRVNYGYTF.

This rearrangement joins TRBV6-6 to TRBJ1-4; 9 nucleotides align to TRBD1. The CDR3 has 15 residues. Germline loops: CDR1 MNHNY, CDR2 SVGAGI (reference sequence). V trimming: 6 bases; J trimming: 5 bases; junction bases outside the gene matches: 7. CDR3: CASRPGTGPNEKLFF. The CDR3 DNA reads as TGTGCCAGCAGGCCCGGGACAGGGCCCAATGAAAAACTGTTTTTT.

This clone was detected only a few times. The CDR3 loop is CASSSSREAFF. For the CDR3, the DNA is TGTGCCAGCAGTTCCTCCCGGGAAGCTTTCTTT. This sequence joins TRBV27 and TRBJ1-1, with D hard to call. The germline V gene has CDR1 MNHEY and CDR2 SMNVEV (reference sequence). This CDR3 comprises 11 residues. Trimming removed 4 bases from V and 8 bases from J, with 8 bases in between.